These 10 T cell receptor beta chains were sequenced from one sample in a study of spatial heterogeneity in lung cancer. Sample time point: sample taken at primary tumor resection. TCRdb processed the 5' RACE reads anew with MiXCR; each CDR3 protein has one entry. The table has roughly 48,000 distinct CDR3 sequences, less than 6% seen once. This sample comprised PBMCs, obtained at surgery. The source of these receptors is a male donor with early-stage non-small cell lung cancer.

Many counts were recorded for this clonotype. This chain uses TRBV5-1 with TRBJ2-2; D remains unclear. The germline CDR1 and CDR2 sequences are SGHRS and YFSETQ. Trimming took off 1 base at V and 6 bases at J, with 10 bases between the two ends. The CDR3 loop spans 14 amino acids. CDR3: CASSLIERAGELFF. The DNA of the CDR3 is TGCGCCAGCAGCTTGATCGAAAGGGCCGGGGAGCTGTTTTTT.

The genes are TRBV30 and TRBJ1-4; D is unresolved. Germline assignment: CDR1 GTSNPN and CDR2 SVGIG (reference sequence). V lost 5 bases to trimming and J lost 4 bases, with 11 bases between them. The CDR3 extends over 13 amino acids. The CDR3 sequence is CAWALPGNEKLFF. As DNA, the CDR3 is TGTGCCTGGGCCCTTCCCGGTAATGAAAAACTGTTTTTT.

This clonotype was observed at least ten times. This chain links TRBV2 with TRBJ2-4; possible D gene TRBD2, 5 bases. This CDR3 has 15 amino acids. CDR1 and CDR2 (germline): SNHLY, FYNNEI. V shed 3 bases and J shed 0 bases, with 9 bases lying between them. The DNA of the CDR3 is TGTGCCAGCAGTGACCCGAGCGGAGCCAAAAACATTCAGTACTTC. Translating it yields CASSDPSGAKNIQYF.

This clonotype has at least ten counts. The chain joins TRBV20-1 to TRBJ1-2, with 9 bases matching TRBD1. The germline gives CDR1 DFQATT, CDR2 SNEGSKA (reference sequence). There are 17 residues in the CDR3. V was pared by 0 bases and J by 4 bases, with 12 bases of the junction left unmatched. CDR3 in amino acids: CSARDPPRTGATYGYTF. CDR3 DNA: TGCAGTGCTAGAGATCCCCCCCGGACAGGGGCCACCTATGGCTACACCTTC.

This clonotype came up many times. The chain uses TRBV12-3 or TRBV12-4 and TRBJ1-5, with 7 bases lining up with TRBD1. The CDR3 extends over 14 amino acids. V was pared by 3 bases and J by 6 bases, with 5 bases of the junction left unmatched. CDR3 DNA: TGTGCCAGCAGTTTCGGACAGGCGGGTCAGCCCCAGCATTTT. Its protein product is CASSFGQAGQPQHF.

The chain has TRBV5-1 and TRBJ2-7; possibly TRBD2 for D (7 bases). This CDR3 has 16 amino acids. Germline CDR1 is SGHRS and CDR2 is YFSETQ. Trimming took 4 bases from V and 6 from J, leaving 23 bases between them. The CDR3, as DNA: TGCGCCAGCAGCCCTATACTTGGGGGGGCAGCGGGCGAGCAGTACTTC. The encoded protein is CASSPILGGAAGEQYF.

This clonotype was counted at least ten times. The chain combines TRBV12-3 or TRBV12-4 with TRBJ1-5; D is unresolved. This CDR3 comprises 13 residues. Trimming pared 3 bases from V and 6 bases from J, leaving 9 bases between. The CDR3 protein is CASSFGNSQPQHF. CDR3 DNA: TGTGCCAGCAGTTTCGGCAATAGTCAGCCCCAGCATTTT.

In this sample, this clonotype turned up many times. CDR3 sequence (DNA): TGTGCCAGCAGCTTAGTTCGGGGTAGAGGTGAGCAGTTCTTC. Translated: CASSLVRGRGEQFF. The genes are TRBV7-9 and TRBJ2-1; perhaps TRBD2 as D (5 bases). Per the germline V gene, CDR1 is SEHNR and CDR2 is FQNEAQ (reference sequence). The CDR3 consists of 14 residues. The ends were cut back, 1 base at V and 9 bases at J, with 13 bases in the middle.

This clonotype was detected ten times or more. The chain couples TRBV7-9 to TRBJ1-4; D is undetermined. V was pared by 3 bases and J by 8 bases, with 16 bases between. CDR1 SEHNR and CDR2 FQNEAQ come from the germline V gene (reference sequence). The CDR3 covers 15 residues. The CDR3 is CASSFPRRLGEKLFF. CDR3 sequence (DNA): TGTGCCAGCAGCTTCCCCCGCCGATTAGGCGAAAAACTGTTTTTT.

At least ten counts were recorded for this clonotype. The junction departs from germline at one end; a sequencing error may be responsible. This chain joins TRBV28 and TRBJ2-7; 7 bases match TRBD1. The germline gives CDR1 MDHEN, CDR2 SYDVKM. CDR3 length: 12 amino acids. The CDR3 here is CASGTSVGGHRF. CDR3 in DNA: TGTGCCAGCGGTACTTCCGTAGGGGGCCACCGCTTC.